This T cell receptor beta chain was observed in a study of T-cell memory formation after mild COVID-19. Study-wide results and limits: Largely, contracting CD4+ clones fell within CM and EM, and contracting CD8+ clones within EMRA.

Germline CDR1 and CDR2: SGHRS and YFSETQ. CDR3 length: 14 residues. The trim removed 4 bases at V and 8 bases at J, leaving 9 bases unmatched. Remarks on this clonotype: Its antigen is undetermined.

A 5'RACE reaction primed in the constant segment made cDNA libraries of TCR alpha and TCR beta, and these carried sample barcodes and UMIs. One entry per CDR3 protein results from TCRdb running MiXCR on the 5' RACE reads. Of around 300,000 distinct CDR3 sequences in the sample, roughly an eighth are singletons; the top ten hold 22%. The chain employs TRBV5-1 and TRBJ2-3; 8 nucleotides agree with TRBD1. Sequencing was done on a sample of PBMCs or a T cell subset sorted from them (not recorded which). The sequence came from a young man who had mild COVID-19 (a few samples of this study predate the infection). Cell type and time point are not known. In nucleotides, the CDR3 is TGCGCCAGCAGCGTTCAGGGGGCCTTGTCTACGCAGTATTTT. Translating it yields CASSVQGALSTQYF.